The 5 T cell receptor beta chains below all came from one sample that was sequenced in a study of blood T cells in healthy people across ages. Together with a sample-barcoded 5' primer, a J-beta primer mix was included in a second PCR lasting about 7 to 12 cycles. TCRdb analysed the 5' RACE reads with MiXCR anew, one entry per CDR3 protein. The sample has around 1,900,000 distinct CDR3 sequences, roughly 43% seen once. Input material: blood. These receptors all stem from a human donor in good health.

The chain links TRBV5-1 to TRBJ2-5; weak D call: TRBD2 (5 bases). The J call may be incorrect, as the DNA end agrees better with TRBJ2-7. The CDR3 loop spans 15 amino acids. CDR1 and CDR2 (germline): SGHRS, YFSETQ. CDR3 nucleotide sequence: TGCGCCAGCAGCCTCACCGGACTTATCCTTGACGAGCAGTACTTC. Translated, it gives CASSLTGLILDEQYF.

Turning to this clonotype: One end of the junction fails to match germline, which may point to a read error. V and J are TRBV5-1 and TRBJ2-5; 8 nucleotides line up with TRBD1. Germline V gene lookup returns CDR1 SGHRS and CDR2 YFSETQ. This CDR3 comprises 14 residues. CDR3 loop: CTSSWTGMGETQYF. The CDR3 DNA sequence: TGCACCAGCAGCTGGACAGGGATGGGAGAGACCCAGTACTTC.

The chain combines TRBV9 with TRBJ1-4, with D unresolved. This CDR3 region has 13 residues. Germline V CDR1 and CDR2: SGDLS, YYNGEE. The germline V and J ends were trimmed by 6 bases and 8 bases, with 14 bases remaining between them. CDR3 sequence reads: CASTRRGEEKLFF. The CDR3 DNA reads TGTGCCAGCACTCGACGTGGGGAGGAAAAACTGTTTTTT.

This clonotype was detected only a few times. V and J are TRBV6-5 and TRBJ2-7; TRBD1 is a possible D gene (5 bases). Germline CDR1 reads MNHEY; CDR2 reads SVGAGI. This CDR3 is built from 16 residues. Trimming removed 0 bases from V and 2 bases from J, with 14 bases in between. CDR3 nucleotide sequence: TGTGCCAGCAGTTACTCGATGCGGCAGGGTCCCTACGAGCAGTACTTC. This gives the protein CASSYSMRQGPYEQYF.

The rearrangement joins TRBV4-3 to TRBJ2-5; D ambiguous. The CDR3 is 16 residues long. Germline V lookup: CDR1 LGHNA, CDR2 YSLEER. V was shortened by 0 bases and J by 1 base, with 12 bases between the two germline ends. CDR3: CASSQEGYGLQETQYF. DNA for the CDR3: TGCGCCAGCAGCCAAGAAGGGTACGGTCTCCAAGAGACCCAGTACTTC.